One T cell receptor beta chain is described in this entry. Its specificity is not known. MiXCR was run by TCRdb on the 5' RACE reads, yielding one entry per CDR3 protein. The table has a few hundred thousand distinct CDR3 sequences, about 20% seen once. These data originate in a study of T-cell memory formation after mild COVID-19. As for the study in general: Largely donor-specific TCR clusters were found.

This CDR3 contains 13 residues. V trimming: 6 bases; J trimming: 6 bases; junction bases outside the gene matches: 4. CDR1 and CDR2 from the germline V gene are SQVTM and ANQGSEA. Overall study findings and caveats: CD4+ contracting clones lay mainly in CM and EM, CD8+ ones in EMRA.

This chain connects TRBV29-1 to TRBJ2-1; the match to TRBD2 covers 11 bases. The receptor was derived from an adult woman who had mild COVID-19 (a few samples of this study predate the infection). Cell type and time point are not known. Input material: PBMCs or a T cell subset sorted from them (not recorded which). The DNA of the CDR3 is TGCAGCGTCACTAGCGGGAGAAGCAATGAGCAGTTCTTC. Protein sequence: CSVTSGRSNEQFF.